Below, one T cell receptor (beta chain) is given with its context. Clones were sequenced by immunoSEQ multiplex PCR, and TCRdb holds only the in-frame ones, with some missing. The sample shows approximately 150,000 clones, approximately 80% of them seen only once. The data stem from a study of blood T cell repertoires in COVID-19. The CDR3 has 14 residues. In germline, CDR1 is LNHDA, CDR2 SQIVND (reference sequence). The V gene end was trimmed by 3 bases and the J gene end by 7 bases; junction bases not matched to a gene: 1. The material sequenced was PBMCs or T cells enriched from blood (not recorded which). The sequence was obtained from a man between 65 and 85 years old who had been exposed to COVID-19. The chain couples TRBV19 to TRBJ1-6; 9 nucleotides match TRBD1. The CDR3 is CASSIGTGNSPLHF. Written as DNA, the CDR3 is TGTGCCAGTAGTATCGGGACAGGGAATTCACCCCTCCACTTT.